One sample yielded the 9 T cell receptor beta chains listed below, sequenced in a study of T cells in Graves' hyperthyroidism and ophthalmopathy. Authors of the study amplified TCR beta CDR3 regions from RNA transcripts. When the TCR CDR3 underwent first-round RT-PCR, the HTBI primer set was used. MiXCR, applied by TCRdb to the multiplex PCR reads, yields one record per CDR3 protein. Among about 570,000 distinct CDR3 sequences listed, roughly 46% were seen once. The source material was peripheral blood or thyroid tissue (not recorded which). The receptors here all came from an adult woman with Graves' disease, either hyperthyroidism or ophthalmopathy (not recorded which).

The chain is built from TRBV12-3 or TRBV12-4 and TRBJ2-2; 15 nucleotides match TRBD2. V lost 4 bases, J lost 1 base, and 7 bases stayed unmatched. This CDR3 contains 19 residues. CDR3 in amino acids: CASSSHPGLAGGNTGELFF. The DNA of the CDR3 is TGTGCCAGCAGTTCCCATCCGGGACTAGCGGGAGGGAACACCGGGGAGCTGTTTTTT.

There are many counts of this clonotype. The chain is built from TRBV4-1 and TRBJ2-7; D uncertain. V shed 1 base and J shed 7 bases, with 11 bases lying between them. This CDR3 has 13 amino acids. From germline, CDR1 is MGHRA and CDR2 YSYEKL. The CDR3 DNA sequence: TGCGCCAGCAGCCAAGTCGGACCTTATGAGCAGTACTTC. It codes for CASSQVGPYEQYF.

This clonotype was seen at least ten times. This rearrangement joins TRBV12-3 or TRBV12-4 to TRBJ2-7; 11 bases align to TRBD2. CDR3 length: 14 residues. V gave up 6 bases and J gave up 5 bases; unmatched junction bases: 6. The CDR3 nucleotides read TGTGCCAGCAGGAGGGGACTAGCGGTAGACGAGCAGTACTTC. This gives the protein CASRRGLAVDEQYF.

In its sample, this clonotype was seen many times. This chain links TRBV5-1 with TRBJ2-7; 9 positions match TRBD1. Per the germline V gene, CDR1 is SGHRS and CDR2 is YFSETQ. J gave up 0 bases and V 4 bases, and 8 bases lay outside the gene matches. The CDR3 extends over 16 amino acids. The CDR3 protein is CASSGTGTGSSYEQYF. In DNA form, the CDR3 reads TGCGCCAGCAGCGGGACCGGGACAGGGAGCTCCTACGAGCAGTACTTC.

This clonotype was counted at least ten times. The chain employs TRBV5-5 and TRBJ1-3; tentatively, D is TRBD1 (6 bases). There are 17 residues in the CDR3. Germline-derived CDR1 and CDR2 are SGHKS and YYEKEE (reference sequence). With 3 bases removed from V and 0 bases from J, the gap between germline ends came to 16 bases. CDR3 nucleotides: TGTGCCAGCAGCTCCTACAGGGACCGCCGCTCTGGAAACACCATATATTTT. As protein: CASSSYRDRRSGNTIYF.

This clonotype has ten or more counts. The J gene is TRBJ2-2, the V gene TRBV10-1; 8 positions agree with TRBD2. This CDR3 is 14 amino acids long. Germline V lookup: CDR1 WNHNN, CDR2 SYGVQD (reference sequence). The ends lost 4 bases at V and 6 bases at J; junction bases unmatched: 4. This CDR3 reads CASSGTSLAGELFF. CDR3 sequence (DNA): TGCGCCAGCAGTGGGACTAGCCTCGCCGGGGAGCTGTTTTTT.

Here the CDR3 reads CASSQDSFRGGVNTEAFF. The CDR3 DNA is TGCGCCAGCAGCCAAGATTCTTTTAGGGGTGGGGTGAACACTGAAGCTTTCTTT. The chain combines TRBV4-1 with TRBJ1-1; D possibly corresponds to TRBD1 (5 bases). Trimming took off 0 bases at V and 0 bases at J, with 17 bases between the two ends. The germline CDR1 and CDR2 sequences are MGHRA and YSYEKL. This CDR3 has 18 amino acids.

This clonotype was recorded at least ten times. CDR3 region: CASSGGQGTPYEQYF. The CDR3 DNA reads TGTGCCAGCAGCGGAGGACAGGGGACACCCTACGAGCAGTACTTC. The genes are TRBV9 and TRBJ2-7; TRBD1 aligns across 9 bases. The V gene's germline CDR1 is SGDLS and CDR2 YYNGEE. This CDR3 comprises 15 residues. The trim removed 3 bases at V and 2 bases at J, leaving 6 bases unmatched.

CDR3 nucleotide sequence: TGCGCCAGCAGCCAAGATGGACGGGCCTACGAGCAGTACTTC. It codes for CASSQDGRAYEQYF. The chain recombines TRBV4-3 with TRBJ2-7; D unresolved. Germline loops: CDR1 LGHNA, CDR2 YSLEER. The CDR3 covers 14 residues. Trimming removed 0 bases at V and 2 bases at J, with 8 bases between.